This TCR beta chain stems from a study of metastatic and nonmetastatic thyroid tumors. Overall study context: Malignant thyroid and benign thyroid patients provided blood and tumor or nodule tissue whose repertoires were compared.

From the PCR reads, TCRdb re-called clones with MiXCR. The data contain some 13,000 clones, less than 15% of them singletons. Of note for this clone: Antigen specificity is unknown.

Study outcomes and limitations: When malignant thyroid tumors were compared with benign nodules, TCR beta diversity was reportedly significantly higher in the malignant tumors. This held in both blood and tumor samples.

None of the patients had undergone any treatment ahead of thyroid surgery. Germline V CDR1 and CDR2: MNHNS, SASEGT. The CDR3 runs to 17 residues. The germline V and J ends were trimmed by 11 bases and 6 bases, with 31 bases remaining between them. This chain connects TRBV6-1 to TRBJ2-5; the D gene is possibly TRBD1 (6 bases). The material sequenced was blood. The origin of this receptor is a female donor with papillary thyroid cancer or a benign thyroid nodule (not recorded which). Some clones in this sample may be carry-over from other donors' samples. The CDR3 DNA follows: TGTGCCGGGACGCGGCAGGGGCGGTATCAAGGTAGAAAGACCCAGTACTTC. Protein sequence: CAGTRQGRYQGRKTQYF.